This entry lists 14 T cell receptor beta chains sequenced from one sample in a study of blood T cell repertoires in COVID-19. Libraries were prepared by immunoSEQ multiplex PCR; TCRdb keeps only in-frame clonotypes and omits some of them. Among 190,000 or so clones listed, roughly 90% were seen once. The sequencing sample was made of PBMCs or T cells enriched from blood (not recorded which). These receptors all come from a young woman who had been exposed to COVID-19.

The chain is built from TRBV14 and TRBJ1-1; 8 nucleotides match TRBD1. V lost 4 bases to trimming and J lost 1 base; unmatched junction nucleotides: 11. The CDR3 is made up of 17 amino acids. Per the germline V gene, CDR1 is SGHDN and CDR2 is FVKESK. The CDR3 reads CASSLRDRPRQNTEAFF. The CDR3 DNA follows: TGTGCCAGCAGCCTCCGGGACAGGCCGAGGCAGAACACTGAAGCTTTCTTT.

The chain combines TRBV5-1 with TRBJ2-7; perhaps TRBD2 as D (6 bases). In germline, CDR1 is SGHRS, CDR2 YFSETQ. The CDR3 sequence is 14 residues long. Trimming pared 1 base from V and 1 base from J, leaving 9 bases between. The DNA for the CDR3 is TGCGCCAGCAGCTTGACGGGAGCATCCTACGAGCAGTACTTC. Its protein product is CASSLTGASYEQYF.

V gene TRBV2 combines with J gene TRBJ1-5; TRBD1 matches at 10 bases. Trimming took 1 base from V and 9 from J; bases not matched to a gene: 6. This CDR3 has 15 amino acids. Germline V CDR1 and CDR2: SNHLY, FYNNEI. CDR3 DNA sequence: TGTGCCAGCAGTGAAGGGGACAGGGGCGGGCGGCCCCAGCATTTT. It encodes CASSEGDRGGRPQHF.

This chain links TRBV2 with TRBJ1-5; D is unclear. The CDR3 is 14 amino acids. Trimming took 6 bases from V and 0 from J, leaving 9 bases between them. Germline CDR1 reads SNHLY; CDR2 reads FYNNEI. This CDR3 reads CASSQTDSNQPQHF. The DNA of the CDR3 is TGTGCCAGCAGCCAAACAGATAGCAATCAGCCCCAGCATTTT. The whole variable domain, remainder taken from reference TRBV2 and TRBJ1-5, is EPEVTQTPSHQVTQMGQEVILRCVPISNHLYFYWYRQILGQKVEFLVSFYNNEISEKSEIFDDQFSVERPDGSNFTLKIRSTKLEDSAMYFCASSQTDSNQPQHFGDGTRLSIL.

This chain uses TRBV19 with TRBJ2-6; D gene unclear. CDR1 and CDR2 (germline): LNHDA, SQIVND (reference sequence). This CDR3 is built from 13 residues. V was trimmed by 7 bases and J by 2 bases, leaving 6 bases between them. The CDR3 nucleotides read TGTGCCAGTATCCGTACTGGGGCCAACGTCCTGACTTTC. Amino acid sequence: CASIRTGANVLTF.

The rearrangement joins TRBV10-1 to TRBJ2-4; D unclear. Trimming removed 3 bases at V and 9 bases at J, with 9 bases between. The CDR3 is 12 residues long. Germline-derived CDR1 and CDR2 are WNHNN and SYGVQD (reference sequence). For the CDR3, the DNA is TGCGCCAGCAGTGAAGGTGGCGGCATTCAGTACTTC. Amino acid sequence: CASSEGGGIQYF.

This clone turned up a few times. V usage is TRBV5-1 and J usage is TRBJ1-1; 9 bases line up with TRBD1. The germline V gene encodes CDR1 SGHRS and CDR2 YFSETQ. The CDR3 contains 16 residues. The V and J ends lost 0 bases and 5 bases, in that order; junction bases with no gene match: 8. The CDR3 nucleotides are TGCGCCAGCAGCTTGGTGACAGGGGGGATTGGAACTGAAGCTTTCTTT. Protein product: CASSLVTGGIGTEAFF.

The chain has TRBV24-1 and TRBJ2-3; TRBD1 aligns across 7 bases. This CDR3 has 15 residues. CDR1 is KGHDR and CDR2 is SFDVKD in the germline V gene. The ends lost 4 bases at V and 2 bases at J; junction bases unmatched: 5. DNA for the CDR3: TGTGCCACCAGTGACTACAGGGGCCTCACAGATACGCAGTATTTT. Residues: CATSDYRGLTDTQYF.

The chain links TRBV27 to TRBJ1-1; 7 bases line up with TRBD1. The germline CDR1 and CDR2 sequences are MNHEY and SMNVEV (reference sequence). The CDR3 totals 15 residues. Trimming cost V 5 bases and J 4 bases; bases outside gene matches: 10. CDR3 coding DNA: TGTGCCAGCAGTACACAGGGGCGGACAAGCACTGAAGCTTTCTTT. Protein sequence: CASSTQGRTSTEAFF.

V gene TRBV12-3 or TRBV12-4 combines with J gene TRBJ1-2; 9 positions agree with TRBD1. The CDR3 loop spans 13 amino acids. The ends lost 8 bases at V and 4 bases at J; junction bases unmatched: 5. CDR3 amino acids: CASGGQGTYGYTF. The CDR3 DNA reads TGTGCCAGCGGCGGACAGGGGACCTATGGCTACACCTTC.

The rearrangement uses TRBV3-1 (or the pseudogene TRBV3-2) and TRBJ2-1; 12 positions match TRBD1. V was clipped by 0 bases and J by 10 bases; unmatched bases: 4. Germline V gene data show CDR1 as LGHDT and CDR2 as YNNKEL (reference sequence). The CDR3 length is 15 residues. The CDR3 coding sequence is TGTGCCAGCAGCCAAGATCCGGGACAGGGGGCCGAGCAGTTCTTC. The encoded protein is CASSQDPGQGAEQFF.

CDR3 residues: CASSQAGDSSYNEQFF. The DNA of the CDR3 is TGTGCCAGCAGCCAAGCAGGGGACAGTTCTTACAATGAGCAGTTCTTC. This chain uses TRBV3-1 (or the pseudogene TRBV3-2) with TRBJ2-1; 7 bases are a match to TRBD1. Trimming at V came to 1 base and at J to 4 bases, leaving 7 bases not matched to a gene. This CDR3 is 16 amino acids long. From germline, CDR1 is LGHDT and CDR2 YNNKEL (reference sequence).

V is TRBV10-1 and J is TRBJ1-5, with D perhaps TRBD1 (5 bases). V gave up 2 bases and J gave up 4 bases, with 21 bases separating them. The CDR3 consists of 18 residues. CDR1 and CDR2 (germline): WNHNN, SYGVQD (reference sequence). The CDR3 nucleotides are TGCGCCAGCAGTGAGACAGGCCAAAGAGTCACGCCGAATCAGCCCCAGCATTTT. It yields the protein CASSETGQRVTPNQPQHF.

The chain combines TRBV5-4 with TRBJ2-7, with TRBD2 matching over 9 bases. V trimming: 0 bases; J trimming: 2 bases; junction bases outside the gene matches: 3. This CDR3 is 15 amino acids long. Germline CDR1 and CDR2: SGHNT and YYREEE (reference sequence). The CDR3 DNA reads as TGTGCCAGCAGCTTGGGGACTAGCGATACCTACGAGCAGTACTTC. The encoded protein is CASSLGTSDTYEQYF.